The rows below give T cell receptor beta chains drawn from one sample of a study of response to subunit inactivated influenza vaccine. TCRdb independently ran MiXCR on the RT-PCR reads; one entry per CDR3 protein. Of hundreds of thousands of distinct CDR3 sequences in the sample, approximately 17% were seen once. This sample comprised PBMCs from blood, obtained more than 4 days after vaccination. These receptors came from a man aged 45-60 years who received an inactivated influenza vaccine. Both conserved end residues are part of each CDR3. Each record gives: CDR3 protein, V gene.

CDR3: CSVELGVRGGTQYF
V: TRBV29-1

CDR3: CASSLGNRVANTEAFF
V: TRBV7-9

CDR3: CASSIKGQGVSDEQYF
V: TRBV5-1

CDR3: CASSLGSAFREKLFF
V: TRBV12-3/TRBV12-4

CDR3: CSAQPGGGASWASGGF
V: TRBV20-1

CDR3: CSVNQRPGGYTF
V: TRBV29-1

CDR3: CASSPPRTGINQETQYF
V: TRBV18

CDR3: CASSLELWGPGSYNEQFF
V: TRBV7-6

CDR3: CASSSWTSGRPREQFF
V: TRBV5-1

CDR3: CASSLEPGRSEQYF
V: TRBV5-1

CDR3: CASNRQGTSNQPQHF
V: TRBV12-3/TRBV12-4

CDR3: CASSFPGGQETQYF
V: TRBV12-3/TRBV12-4

CDR3: CSVGGEETQYF
V: TRBV29-1

CDR3: CASSPSLAGSYEQYF
V: TRBV18

CDR3: CAVQLPGQGAAKRTDTQYF
V: TRBV10-3

CDR3: CASSSTGTGGLGYTF
V: TRBV12-3/TRBV12-4

CDR3: CSAPLTGGYYEQYF
V: TRBV20-1

CDR3: CSAKRLAGNTDTQYF
V: TRBV20-1

CDR3: CSGVPGMNTEAFF
V: TRBV29-1

CDR3: CATEDSTYEQYF
V: TRBV6-2/TRBV6-3

CDR3: CASSAGASASYEQYF
V: TRBV2

CDR3: CASSYSTLFSRSYEQYF
V: TRBV6-2/TRBV6-3

CDR3: CASSTGGEGNIQYF
V: TRBV2

CDR3: CSANPSGRSYEQYF
V: TRBV20-1

CDR3: CASSRTSLGGNQPQHF
V: TRBV18

CDR3: CASSPRGRSYNEQFF
V: TRBV7-8

CDR3: CASSNGLAGEYEQYF
V: TRBV12-3/TRBV12-4

CDR3: CSVGLRGLYEQYF
V: TRBV29-1

CDR3: CSARVGTSYNEQFF
V: TRBV20-1

CDR3: CASRIRIPGESTDTQYF
V: TRBV2

CDR3: CASGTTNEKLFF
V: TRBV6-5

CDR3: CATSDASRPGQFF
V: TRBV24-1

CDR3: CASSLSQRRGSSPLHF
V: TRBV7-2

CDR3: CASSEATGLEAFF
V: TRBV6-1

CDR3: CASMEIQGYTQYF
V: TRBV6-1

CDR3: CASSSGRSSYNEQFF
V: TRBV11-2

CDR3: CAISLGTAFEQYF
V: TRBV10-3

CDR3: CASSRDSLTYEQYF
V: TRBV7-9

CDR3: CASSWRTGGGQPQHF
V: TRBV7-2

CDR3: CASSSRTSGISSGELFF
V: TRBV5-4

CDR3: CSVDWGETQYF
V: TRBV29-1